The present T cell receptor (beta chain) was sequenced within a study of shared clonotypes between healthy human individuals (dated by TCRdb to between 2020 and 2021). Context from the whole study: The cohort comprised a couple of women and a few men aged 18 to 49 years. For each donor, three plates each were used for CD4 naive and CD4 memory, two plates were used for CD8 naive, and one plate was used for CD8 memory. To estimate repertoire size and how much clonotype sharing occurs between individuals, the study deeply sequenced the blood TCR repertoires of about five healthy adults. Different laboratories and diverse techniques were used to prepare libraries and sequence TCR repertoires, to increase sequencing depth and limit assay-specific biases. Leukapheresis yielded between about 0.94 and 8.9 billion PBMCs per donor. The full study reports these points: Estimated clonotype richness was generally larger for naive than for memory subsets. Clonotypes shared by all four sorted-subset donors showed higher generation probabilities than non-shared clonotypes. Pairwise subsampling led to the expectation that sequencing depth would affect the degree of clonotype sharing among donors. Only blood was sampled, and tissue TCR repertoires likely differ from those in blood. Because the study included a small number of donors, the genetic and exposure-history diversity represented was limited. Sharing across a few donors was observed for about 5% of naive CD4, less than 4% of naive CD8, over 2% of memory CD4, and over 0.3% of memory CD8 clonotypes. Incomplete sequencing was indicated by rarefaction of sorted-subset datasets, despite the large sequencing depth.

On this clone itself: It has no known antigen specificity. Base qualities were left out, and no much larger clone turns up one base away.

Healthy HIV-negative adults with no recently reported acute infections or vaccinations were included as donors. All donors were Caucasian adults living in Nashville, Tennessee, USA. CD4+ T cells were enriched by magnetic negative selection; naive cells were then positively selected on CD45RA, and the negative fraction formed the memory subset. Blood was collected by leukapheresis, and PBMCs were isolated by Ficoll-Histopaque density gradient centrifugation and then cryopreserved in liquid nitrogen vapor phase. Purity and quantity of every magnetically sorted T cell population were checked by analytical flow cytometry. From each sorted fraction, genomic DNA was isolated and quantified by UV absorbance on a Nanodrop 2000c. Using the deep immunoSEQ assay, multiplex PCR amplified TCR CDR3 regions from genomic DNA. Extracted genomic DNA from each cell subset was distributed evenly across all wells of several immunoSEQ 96-well plates, and each plate was treated as a replicate. For sorted subsets, each replicate PCR was loaded with around 200 ng genomic DNA, equivalent to 25,000 to 35,000 T cell genomes. Purified libraries were quantified with a Qubit 3.0 fluorometer, sized on a Bioanalyzer 2100, and re-quantified with the KAPA Library Quantification kit. Every immunoSEQ 96-well plate was sequenced on a dedicated single-read 150-cycle Illumina NextSeq 550 flow cell. Per the source publication's procedure: The immunoSEQ output contained only junctional sequences without quality scores, so filtering could not match that applied to full-length reads. Sequences were annotated with PyIR, a Python wrapper for IgBLAST v1.9, and V/J genes and CDR3 were assigned using IMGT germline references. Reads were removed for weak V/J assignments (E-value above 1e-6), missing CDR3, stop codons, out-of-frame junctions, or ambiguous translated residues. A V3J clonotype was defined by an identical inferred V gene, J gene, and CDR3 amino acid sequence. Percentage overlap between repertoires was computed as shared unique clonotypes divided by the size of the smaller repertoire. Repertoire richness was assessed with RTK rarefaction, the Chao1 estimator, and Recon v2.1 estimates of unobserved clonotypes. Generation probabilities were computed with OLGA for all TCRbeta clonotypes obtained by the gDNA method from a handful of donors. Sourced from immuneACCESS, this table was stored by TCRdb with only in-frame sequences that have V and J called. A share of the clones is absent; for the studies checked, an unresolved V gene accounts for under half, and the remainder has no known explanation. That table furnishes V, J and clone size, whereas the DNA furnished D and trimming. The sample contains about 1.5 million clones, approximately 98% of them found a single time. The top ten clones comprise less than 0.55% of the sample.

There are 13 amino acids in the CDR3, from cysteine to phenylalanine inclusive. Only the CDR3 DNA is retained, 39 bases long and in frame from the first base. The germline V gene gives CDR1 as SGHAT and CDR2 as FQNNGV. V is shortened by 5 bases, J by 7 bases, and the region joining them spans 14 bases. This sequence was found in a young man in good health. The sample was naive CD4+ T cells sorted from blood. This specimen's cell subset or site label, interpreted: CD45RA+ positively selected. The receptor chain draws on TRBV11-2 and TRBJ1-2, with TRBD1 tentatively as D gene (6 bases match). The CDR3 region: CASSPGVQGGYTF. The DNA sequence is TGTGCCAGCAGCCCAGGGGTACAGGGTGGCTACACCTTC.